These T cell receptor beta chains were read from a single sample in a study of shared clonotypes between healthy human individuals. Assay used: immunoSEQ multiplex PCR; TCRdb lists only in-frame clones, some missing. This sample carries approximately 82,000 clones, roughly two thirds of them seen once, and the ten largest clones take over 50%. Specimen: memory CD8+ T cells sorted from blood. Receptors originate from a man younger than 45 in good health. Each CDR3 is given with its conserved first and last residue. The D gene is left open where the match is weak. Rows may omit the clone size; those that give it use once, few, many or a size class.

d_gene,v_gene,j_gene,abundance,CDR3nt,CDR3aa
.,TRBV5-1,TRBJ2-1,.,TGCGCCAGCAGCCCTAGGGACGGATGGGACAAGGCTGAGCAGTTCTTC,CASSPRDGWDKAEQFF
.,TRBV10-2,TRBJ2-6,.,TGCGCCAGCAGTGACTCTGGGGCCAACGTCCTGACTTTC,CASSDSGANVLTF
TRBD1,TRBV7-6,TRBJ2-6,few,TGTGCCAGCAGCCCCTTCGCCGGGACAGTTCGGTCTGGGGCCAACGTCCTGACTTTC,CASSPFAGTVRSGANVLTF
TRBD2,TRBV11-1,TRBJ2-1,.,TGTGCCAGCAGCCGAACTAGCGGGACCTACAATGAGCAGTTCTTC,CASSRTSGTYNEQFF
TRBD1,TRBV28,TRBJ2-7,few,TGTGGAGTAGCGGACAGGGCCTACGAGCAGTACTTC,CGVADRAYEQYF
.,TRBV27,TRBJ2-3,many,TGTGCCAGCACTGGACACTCTAGCACAGATACGCAGTATTTT,CASTGHSSTDTQYF
.,TRBV25-1,TRBJ2-7,once,TGTGCCAGCAGTGAAAGCTCCGACTTATTATCCTACGAGCAGTACTTC,CASSESSDLLSYEQYF
TRBD1,TRBV27,TRBJ2-5,.,TGTGCCAGCAGTTCGGGACAGTTTGAGACCCAGTACTTC,CASSSGQFETQYF
.,TRBV15,TRBJ2-7,.,TGTGCCACCAGCAGAGACCGGACGGGGTCGGGCGAGCAGTACTTC,CATSRDRTGSGEQYF
.,TRBV28,TRBJ1-2,.,TGTGCCAGCAGTTCCCTTGGGGCGAACTATGGCTACACCTTC,CASSSLGANYGYTF
.,TRBV9,TRBJ2-1,.,TGTGCCAGCAGCGGTAAGGGGGGAGGGCCTTCCTACAATGAGCAGTTCTTC,CASSGKGGGPSYNEQFF
TRBD2,TRBV7-2,TRBJ2-1,.,TGTGCCAGCAGCTTGAGGGGACTACAGACTAATGAGCAGTTCTTC,CASSLRGLQTNEQFF
.,TRBV5-1,TRBJ2-2,.,TGCGCCAGCAGCTTGGCCTCGTCAGGGGAGCTCACCGGGGAGCTGTTTTTT,CASSLASSGELTGELFF
.,TRBV7-3,TRBJ1-5,.,TGTGCCAGCAGCTTCAATGCTGGGGCGGACCAGCCCCAGCATTTT,CASSFNAGADQPQHF
.,TRBV27,TRBJ1-4,.,TGTGCCACCCGAGGTGCCGAAAAACTGTTTTTT,CATRGAEKLFF
.,TRBV5-1,TRBJ1-2,.,TGCGCCAGCAGCTCAGGACGTTGGGGCTACACCTTC,CASSSGRWGYTF
TRBD1,TRBV6-5,TRBJ1-1,once,TGTGCCAGCAGTTTCCTGGCGGGACAGAAAGCTTTCTTT,CASSFLAGQKAFF
.,TRBV7-9,TRBJ2-7,.,TGTGCCAGCAGCCTCAGAGCCGAGATCCCCTACGAGCAGTACTTC,CASSLRAEIPYEQYF
.,TRBV9,TRBJ1-5,.,TGTGCCAGCAGCGATACCTCAGGGGTTCAGCCCCAGCATTTT,CASSDTSGVQPQHF
TRBD2,TRBV11-3,TRBJ2-1,.,TGTGCCAGCAGCCAGGCGGGACTAGGGGCCGAGCAGTTCTTC,CASSQAGLGAEQFF
.,TRBV11-2,TRBJ1-2,.,TGTGCCAGCAGCTTAAACAACTATGGCTACACCTTC,CASSLNNYGYTF
.,TRBV6-5,TRBJ2-7,.,TGTGCCAGCAGGGGGACGGATTACGAGCAGTACTTC,CASRGTDYEQYF
.,TRBV11-3,TRBJ2-7,.,TGTGCCAGCAGCCCCGGGTGGCCGGACGAGCAGTACTTC,CASSPGWPDEQYF
.,TRBV15,TRBJ1-4,once,TGTGCCACCAGCAGCCAGAGTGAATTTGAAAAACTGTTTTTT,CATSSQSEFEKLFF